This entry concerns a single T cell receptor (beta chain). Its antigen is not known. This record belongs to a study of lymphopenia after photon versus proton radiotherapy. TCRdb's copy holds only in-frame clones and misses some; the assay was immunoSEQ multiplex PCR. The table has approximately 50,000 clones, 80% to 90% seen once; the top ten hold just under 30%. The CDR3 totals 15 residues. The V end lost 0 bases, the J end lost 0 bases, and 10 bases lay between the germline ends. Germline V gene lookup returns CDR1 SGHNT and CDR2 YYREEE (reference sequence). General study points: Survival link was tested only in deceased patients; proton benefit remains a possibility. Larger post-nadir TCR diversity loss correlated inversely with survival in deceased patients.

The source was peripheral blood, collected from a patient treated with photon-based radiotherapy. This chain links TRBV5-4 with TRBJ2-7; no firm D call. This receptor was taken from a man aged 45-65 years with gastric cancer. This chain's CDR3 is CASSLGGTVSYEQYF. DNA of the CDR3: TGTGCCAGCAGCTTGGGAGGCACCGTCTCCTACGAGCAGTACTTC.